This record concerns one T cell receptor beta chain sequence. The J segment lost 3 bases and the V segment lost 5 bases, leaving 2 bases of the junction unmatched. The germline V gene encodes CDR1 LNHDA and CDR2 SQIVND (reference sequence). The CDR3 is 14 amino acids. This record comes from a study of blood T cell repertoires in COVID-19. Study details: Samples of COVID-19 (acute and convalescent) were obtained from the United States, Italy and Spain. Nucleic acid was either cDNA or gDNA, and it came from T cells, B-cell-depleted T cells, or PBMCs.

In the source study's methods: Reference gene primer amplification gave nucleated cell count estimates. This table comes from immunoSEQ multiplex PCR, and its TCRdb copy is limited to in-frame clones, with some not included. V and J calls and clone size follow that table, whereas D and trimming were derived from the DNA. This sample carries approximately 250,000 clones, 75% to 85% of them seen once, and the ten largest clones take around 5.2%. The V call is TRBV19, the J call TRBJ2-7; 12 bases fit TRBD2. The source is a human donor in a cohort sampled during active COVID-19. Sequencing was carried out using peripheral blood. The CDR3 loop is CASSLTSGGYEQYF. In DNA form, the CDR3 reads TGTGCCAGTAGTCTGACTAGCGGGGGCTACGAGCAGTACTTC. Drawing the rest from reference TRBV19 and TRBJ2-7, the complete variable domain is DGGITQSPKYLFRKEGQNVTLSCEQNLNHDAMYWYRQDPGQGLRLIYYSQIVNDFQKGDIAEGYSVSREKKESFPLTVTSAQKNPTAFYLCASSLTSGGYEQYFGPGTRLTVT.